Listed below are T cell receptor beta chains from one sample, sequenced in a study of blood T cell repertoires in COVID-19. Profiling relied on immunoSEQ multiplex PCR, and the TCRdb table lists in-frame clones only, not all of them. The table has some 330,000 clones, around 90% seen once. Sequenced: PBMCs or T cells enriched from blood (not recorded which). These receptors were taken from a man between 25 and 39 years old who had recovered from COVID-19. CDR3s include the opening cysteine and the closing phenylalanine or tryptophan. Each record gives: clone size, D gene, J gene, V gene, CDR3 protein, CDR3 DNA. D genes are given only for firm matches. Clone size is stated in some rows and not others, as once, few, many or a class when expanded.

abundance: -; d_gene: -; j_gene: TRBJ1-6; v_gene: TRBV11-2; CDR3aa: CASRPTYDYNSPLHF; CDR3nt: TGTGCCAGCAGACCAACATACGACTATAATTCACCCCTCCACTTT
abundance: once; d_gene: TRBD1; j_gene: TRBJ2-5; v_gene: TRBV5-1; CDR3aa: CASSLMGTVYQETQYF; CDR3nt: TGCGCCAGCAGCTTGATGGGGACAGTTTATCAAGAGACCCAGTACTTC
abundance: -; d_gene: TRBD1; j_gene: TRBJ1-2; v_gene: TRBV6-1; CDR3aa: CASSEMTGGYEGYTF; CDR3nt: TGTGCCAGCAGTGAGATGACAGGGGGCTATGAGGGCTACACCTTC
abundance: -; d_gene: -; j_gene: TRBJ2-5; v_gene: TRBV12-2; CDR3aa: CASRFRAPGGRAQETQYF; CDR3nt: TGTGCAAGTCGCTTCCGCGCGCCGGGAGGGAGGGCCCAAGAGACCCAGTACTTC
abundance: -; d_gene: -; j_gene: TRBJ1-2; v_gene: TRBV4-1; CDR3aa: CASSEGLGGHYGYTF; CDR3nt: TGCGCCAGCAGCGAAGGCCTAGGAGGGCACTATGGCTACACCTTC
abundance: -; d_gene: TRBD1; j_gene: TRBJ2-7; v_gene: TRBV4-1; CDR3aa: CASSQEDRGLRQYF; CDR3nt: TGCGCCAGCAGCCAAGAAGACAGGGGGCTGAGGCAGTACTTC
abundance: -; d_gene: -; j_gene: TRBJ1-1; v_gene: TRBV7-9; CDR3aa: CASSLEGTNSQKAFF; CDR3nt: TGTGCCAGCAGCTTAGAGGGGACAAACTCCCAGAAAGCTTTCTTT
abundance: -; d_gene: TRBD2; j_gene: TRBJ2-2; v_gene: TRBV27; CDR3aa: CASSQAGANTGELFF; CDR3nt: TGTGCCAGCAGCCAAGCGGGGGCGAACACCGGGGAGCTGTTTTTT
abundance: once; d_gene: TRBD1; j_gene: TRBJ2-1; v_gene: TRBV6-5; CDR3aa: CASSYTGQYNEQFF; CDR3nt: TGTGCCAGCAGTTACACGGGACAGTACAATGAGCAGTTCTTC
abundance: -; d_gene: TRBD1; j_gene: TRBJ1-1; v_gene: TRBV29-1; CDR3aa: CSVGQGKTEAFF; CDR3nt: TGCAGCGTCGGACAGGGCAAAACTGAAGCTTTCTTT
abundance: -; d_gene: -; j_gene: TRBJ2-7; v_gene: TRBV10-2; CDR3aa: CASSDRVTNEQYF; CDR3nt: TGCGCCAGCAGTGACAGGGTTACGAACGAGCAGTACTTC
abundance: -; d_gene: -; j_gene: TRBJ2-7; v_gene: TRBV7-2; CDR3aa: CASSLNRAYEQYF; CDR3nt: TGTGCCAGCAGCTTAAACAGGGCCTACGAGCAGTACTTC
abundance: -; d_gene: -; j_gene: TRBJ2-7; v_gene: TRBV7-6; CDR3aa: CASSLGGDGNEQYF; CDR3nt: TGTGCCAGCAGCTTAGGGGGGGACGGTAACGAGCAGTACTTC
abundance: -; d_gene: TRBD2; j_gene: TRBJ2-5; v_gene: TRBV4-1; CDR3aa: CASSRGLAGGPETQYF; CDR3nt: TGCGCCAGCAGCCGGGGACTAGCGGGGGGGCCCGAGACCCAGTACTTC
abundance: -; d_gene: TRBD2; j_gene: TRBJ2-1; v_gene: TRBV2; CDR3aa: CARSSRDYFDEQFF; CDR3nt: TGTGCCAGGTCGTCCAGGGACTATTTCGATGAGCAGTTCTTC
abundance: -; d_gene: TRBD1; j_gene: TRBJ1-4; v_gene: TRBV9; CDR3aa: CASSVGQDRVGEKLFF; CDR3nt: TGTGCCAGCAGCGTCGGCCAGGACAGGGTCGGTGAAAAACTGTTTTTT
abundance: -; d_gene: -; j_gene: TRBJ2-3; v_gene: TRBV9; CDR3aa: CASSVALGRGDTQYF; CDR3nt: TGTGCCAGCAGCGTAGCTCTAGGGAGGGGGGATACGCAGTATTTT
abundance: -; d_gene: -; j_gene: TRBJ2-1; v_gene: TRBV19; CDR3aa: CATVAHKDYNEQFF; CDR3nt: TGTGCCACCGTAGCACATAAGGACTACAATGAGCAGTTCTTC
abundance: -; d_gene: -; j_gene: TRBJ1-2; v_gene: TRBV28; CDR3aa: CASAKLGLGGYTF; CDR3nt: TGTGCCAGCGCCAAACTAGGGTTGGGTGGCTACACCTTC
abundance: -; d_gene: -; j_gene: TRBJ1-6; v_gene: TRBV5-1; CDR3aa: CASSFLQAIPLHF; CDR3nt: TGCGCCAGCAGCTTCCTACAGGCGATCCCCCTCCACTTT
abundance: -; d_gene: -; j_gene: TRBJ1-4; v_gene: TRBV5-1; CDR3aa: CASRADTGNEKLFF; CDR3nt: TGCGCCAGCAGAGCCGACACAGGGAATGAAAAACTGTTTTTT
abundance: -; d_gene: TRBD2; j_gene: TRBJ2-1; v_gene: TRBV5-4; CDR3aa: CASSLEVGGVYNEQFF; CDR3nt: TGTGCCAGCAGCTTGGAGGTGGGGGGGGTATACAATGAGCAGTTCTTC
abundance: -; d_gene: -; j_gene: TRBJ2-7; v_gene: TRBV28; CDR3aa: CASTQSGYEQYF; CDR3nt: TGTGCCAGCACTCAGTCCGGGTACGAGCAGTACTTC
abundance: -; d_gene: -; j_gene: TRBJ1-1; v_gene: TRBV5-1; CDR3aa: CASTPRENTEAFF; CDR3nt: TGCGCCAGCACCCCCAGGGAGAACACTGAAGCTTTCTTT
abundance: -; d_gene: -; j_gene: TRBJ1-5; v_gene: TRBV4-1; CDR3aa: CASSQGGVGQPQHF; CDR3nt: TGCGCCAGCAGCCAAGGGGGGGTAGGTCAGCCCCAGCATTTT
abundance: -; d_gene: -; j_gene: TRBJ2-3; v_gene: TRBV6-2/TRBV6-3; CDR3aa: CASSYLLRDTQYF; CDR3nt: TGTGCCAGCAGTTATCTACTTAGAGATACGCAGTATTTT
abundance: -; d_gene: -; j_gene: TRBJ2-7; v_gene: TRBV2; CDR3aa: CASGAAGAYEQYF; CDR3nt: TGTGCCAGCGGCGCGGCAGGGGCCTACGAGCAGTACTTC
abundance: -; d_gene: -; j_gene: TRBJ2-1; v_gene: TRBV24-1; CDR3aa: CATSDHMTAPEQFF; CDR3nt: TGTGCCACCAGTGACCACATGACAGCTCCGGAGCAGTTCTTC
abundance: -; d_gene: -; j_gene: TRBJ1-4; v_gene: TRBV7-6; CDR3aa: CASSFSTQGINEKLFF; CDR3nt: TGTGCCAGCAGCTTCTCTACGCAGGGGATTAATGAAAAACTGTTTTTT
abundance: -; d_gene: -; j_gene: TRBJ1-1; v_gene: TRBV19; CDR3aa: CASSILAGRGTEAFF; CDR3nt: TGTGCCAGTAGTATTTTGGCGGGCCGAGGCACTGAAGCTTTCTTT
abundance: -; d_gene: -; j_gene: TRBJ1-5; v_gene: TRBV2; CDR3aa: CASSSWAGDQPQHF; CDR3nt: TGTGCCAGCAGTTCCTGGGCAGGGGATCAGCCCCAGCATTTT
abundance: -; d_gene: -; j_gene: TRBJ2-3; v_gene: TRBV6-5; CDR3aa: CASRVGGAFTDTQYF; CDR3nt: TGTGCCAGCAGGGTGGGGGGGGCCTTCACAGATACGCAGTATTTT
abundance: few; d_gene: TRBD1; j_gene: TRBJ1-6; v_gene: TRBV19; CDR3aa: CASSSGTGDSPLHF; CDR3nt: TGTGCCAGTAGTTCCGGGACAGGGGATTCACCCCTCCACTTT
abundance: -; d_gene: -; j_gene: TRBJ2-3; v_gene: TRBV6-6; CDR3aa: CASAPQATLTDTQYF; CDR3nt: TGTGCCAGCGCCCCGCAGGCTACCTTGACAGATACGCAGTATTTT
abundance: -; d_gene: -; j_gene: TRBJ1-3; v_gene: TRBV5-1; CDR3aa: CASSPLGGSSGNTIYF; CDR3nt: TGCGCCAGCAGCCCATTGGGGGGGTCCTCTGGAAACACCATATATTTT
abundance: -; d_gene: -; j_gene: TRBJ1-3; v_gene: TRBV7-9; CDR3aa: CASSPKNRGGNTIYF; CDR3nt: TGTGCCAGCAGCCCCAAAAATCGAGGTGGAAACACCATATATTTT
abundance: -; d_gene: TRBD1; j_gene: TRBJ1-4; v_gene: TRBV11-2; CDR3aa: CASSPRTGVSNEKLFF; CDR3nt: TGTGCCAGCAGCCCGAGGACAGGGGTATCTAATGAAAAACTGTTTTTT
abundance: -; d_gene: TRBD1; j_gene: TRBJ2-5; v_gene: TRBV2; CDR3aa: CASRDLTGEETQYF; CDR3nt: TGTGCCAGCAGGGACCTTACAGGGGAAGAGACCCAGTACTTC
abundance: -; d_gene: -; j_gene: TRBJ2-3; v_gene: TRBV11-2; CDR3aa: CASSLAYQSADTQYF; CDR3nt: TGTGCCAGCAGCTTGGCCTATCAAAGCGCAGATACGCAGTATTTT
abundance: -; d_gene: TRBD2; j_gene: TRBJ2-2; v_gene: TRBV10-2; CDR3aa: CASSESPGLAGDYTGELFF; CDR3nt: TGCGCCAGCAGTGAGTCCCCGGGACTAGCGGGGGATTACACCGGGGAGCTGTTTTTT
abundance: -; d_gene: -; j_gene: TRBJ2-7; v_gene: TRBV5-5; CDR3aa: CASSQGLGYEQYF; CDR3nt: TGTGCCAGCAGCCAGGGTTTGGGGTACGAGCAGTACTTC
abundance: -; d_gene: -; j_gene: TRBJ1-1; v_gene: TRBV12-3/TRBV12-4; CDR3aa: CASTLGGLREAFF; CDR3nt: TGTGCCAGCACCCTCGGGGGGCTACGTGAAGCTTTCTTT
abundance: -; d_gene: TRBD1; j_gene: TRBJ2-7; v_gene: TRBV27; CDR3aa: CASRGQGSSYEQYF; CDR3nt: TGTGCCAGCAGGGGACAGGGAAGCTCCTACGAGCAGTACTTC
abundance: -; d_gene: -; j_gene: TRBJ2-7; v_gene: TRBV3-1/TRBV3-2; CDR3aa: CASSSLPTLPPYEQYF; CDR3nt: TGTGCCAGCAGCTCCCTTCCGACTCTTCCCCCCTACGAGCAGTACTTC
abundance: -; d_gene: TRBD1; j_gene: TRBJ1-2; v_gene: TRBV10-1; CDR3aa: CASSERQGGGYTF; CDR3nt: TGCGCCAGCAGTGAAAGACAGGGTGGTGGCTACACCTTC
abundance: few; d_gene: TRBD1; j_gene: TRBJ1-1; v_gene: TRBV2; CDR3aa: CASKVFAGGNTEAFF; CDR3nt: TGTGCCAGCAAAGTTTTTGCAGGGGGGAACACTGAAGCTTTCTTT
abundance: -; d_gene: TRBD1; j_gene: TRBJ2-5; v_gene: TRBV10-3; CDR3aa: CAISHPDREETQYF; CDR3nt: TGTGCCATCAGTCACCCCGACAGGGAAGAGACCCAGTACTTC
abundance: -; d_gene: TRBD1; j_gene: TRBJ2-5; v_gene: TRBV19; CDR3aa: CASSKEGSGGLKTQYF; CDR3nt: TGTGCCAGTAGTAAGGAGGGGTCAGGGGGCTTGAAGACCCAGTACTTC
abundance: -; d_gene: -; j_gene: TRBJ2-3; v_gene: TRBV19; CDR3aa: CASSIAGYSTDTQYF; CDR3nt: TGTGCCAGTAGTATAGCAGGGTACAGCACAGATACGCAGTATTTT